This T cell receptor (beta chain) was sequenced during a study of CD8 T cells in Susac syndrome. Study-level findings and limits: As acknowledged by the study, its TCR sequencing and HLA analysis included a relatively small number of individuals.

This clonotype was observed a single time. Its antigen remains unknown. The CDR3 totals 14 residues. CDR1 and CDR2 from the germline V gene are SNHLY and FYNNEI. V lost 4 bases, J lost 6 bases, and 10 bases lay in between. The RNA input was roughly 0.45 to 1 ug, and it was reverse transcribed with random hexamers. It was immunoSEQ multiplex PCR that amplified TCR beta CDR3 across 54 Vbeta and 13 Jbeta. TCRdb reprocessed the immunoSEQ multiplex PCR reads via MiXCR and lists one record per CDR3 protein. This table holds about 94,000 distinct CDR3 sequences, around 94% found once. Patients with Susac syndrome met diagnostic criteria that were recently defined for definite or probable disease. While CD8+ and CD4+ T cells were isolated negatively, TEMRA cells were enriched by FACS.

The genes are TRBV2 and TRBJ2-6; D ambiguous. What was sequenced was CD4+ T cells from PBMCs. The sequence derives from a human donor with Susac syndrome. For the CDR3, the DNA is TGTGCCAGCAGTGGGACCACTGAGGCCAACGTCCTGACTTTC. Its translation: CASSGTTEANVLTF.